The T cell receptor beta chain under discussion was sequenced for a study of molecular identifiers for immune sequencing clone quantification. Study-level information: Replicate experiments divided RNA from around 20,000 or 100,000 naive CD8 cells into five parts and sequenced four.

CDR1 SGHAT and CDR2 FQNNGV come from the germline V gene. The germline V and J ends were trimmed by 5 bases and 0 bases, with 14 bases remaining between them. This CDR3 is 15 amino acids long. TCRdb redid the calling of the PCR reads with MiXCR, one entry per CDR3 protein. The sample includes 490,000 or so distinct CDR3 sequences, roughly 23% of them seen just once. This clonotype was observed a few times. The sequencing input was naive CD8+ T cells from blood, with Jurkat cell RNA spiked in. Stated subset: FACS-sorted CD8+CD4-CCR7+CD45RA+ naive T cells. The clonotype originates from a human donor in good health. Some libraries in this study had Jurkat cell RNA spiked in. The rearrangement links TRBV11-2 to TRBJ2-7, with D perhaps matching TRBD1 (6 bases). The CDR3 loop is CASSTWDTSSYEQYF. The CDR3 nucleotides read TGTGCCAGCAGCACCTGGGACACGAGCTCCTACGAGCAGTACTTC.